This paragraph covers one TCR beta chain sequence. Its target is not known. Per germline, CDR1 SNHLY and CDR2 FYNNEI. The CDR3 is 17 amino acids. Deletions cut 7 bases from V and 0 bases from J, with 19 bases between. The protocol was immunoSEQ multiplex PCR, while the TCRdb copy is restricted to in-frame clones and leaves out a portion. Altogether 200,000 to 300,000 clones are present, 93% being singletons, with the ten largest covering about 0.5%. The sample belongs to a study of T cell responses to AZD1222 COVID-19 vaccine. Study outcomes and limitations: When two AZD1222 doses had been given, Spike-specific TCR breadth and depth rose. Spike regions recognized by vaccine-associated CD4 TCRs spanned the protein, led by 160-218 and 743-854.

This chain joins TRBV2 and TRBJ2-1; no reliable D call. This clonotype was sampled from an adult in good health. Sequenced material: peripheral blood, taken on day 0 of AZD1222 vaccination. The CDR3: CASMRIAATFSYNEQFF. In DNA, the CDR3 is TGTGCCAGCATGAGGATTGCGGCCACCTTCTCCTACAATGAGCAGTTCTTC.